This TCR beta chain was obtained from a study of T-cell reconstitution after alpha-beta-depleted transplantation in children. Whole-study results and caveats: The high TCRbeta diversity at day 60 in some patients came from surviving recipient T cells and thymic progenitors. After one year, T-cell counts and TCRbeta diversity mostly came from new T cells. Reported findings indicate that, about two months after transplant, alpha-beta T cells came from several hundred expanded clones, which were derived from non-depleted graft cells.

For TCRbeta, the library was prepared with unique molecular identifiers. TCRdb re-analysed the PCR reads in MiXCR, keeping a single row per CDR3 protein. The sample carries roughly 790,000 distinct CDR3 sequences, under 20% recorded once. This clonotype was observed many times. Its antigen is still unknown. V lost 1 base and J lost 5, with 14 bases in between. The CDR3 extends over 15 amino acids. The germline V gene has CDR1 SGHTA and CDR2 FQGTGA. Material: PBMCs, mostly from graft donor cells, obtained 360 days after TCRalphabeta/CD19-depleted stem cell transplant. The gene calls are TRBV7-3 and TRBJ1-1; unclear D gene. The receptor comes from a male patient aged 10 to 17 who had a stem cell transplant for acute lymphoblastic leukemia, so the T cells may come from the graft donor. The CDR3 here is CASSLRRAGKTEAFF. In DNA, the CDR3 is TGTGCCAGCAGCTTAAGGCGGGCAGGAAAGACTGAAGCTTTCTTT.